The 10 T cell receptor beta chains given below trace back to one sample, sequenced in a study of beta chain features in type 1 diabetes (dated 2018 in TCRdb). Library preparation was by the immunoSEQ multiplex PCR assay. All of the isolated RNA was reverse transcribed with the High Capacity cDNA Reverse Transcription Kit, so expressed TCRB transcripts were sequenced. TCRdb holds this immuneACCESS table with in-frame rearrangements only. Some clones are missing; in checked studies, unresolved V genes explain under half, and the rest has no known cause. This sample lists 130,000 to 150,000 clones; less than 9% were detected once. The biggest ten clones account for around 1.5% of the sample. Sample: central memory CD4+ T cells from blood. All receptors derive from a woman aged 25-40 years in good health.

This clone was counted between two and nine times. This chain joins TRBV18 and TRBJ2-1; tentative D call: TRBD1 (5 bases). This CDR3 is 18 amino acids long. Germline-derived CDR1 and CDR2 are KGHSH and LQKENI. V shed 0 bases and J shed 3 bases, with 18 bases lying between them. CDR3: CASSPPVGEGENYNEQFF. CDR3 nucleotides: TGTGCCAGCTCACCACCGGTAGGGGAAGGGGAAAACTACAATGAGCAGTTCTTC.

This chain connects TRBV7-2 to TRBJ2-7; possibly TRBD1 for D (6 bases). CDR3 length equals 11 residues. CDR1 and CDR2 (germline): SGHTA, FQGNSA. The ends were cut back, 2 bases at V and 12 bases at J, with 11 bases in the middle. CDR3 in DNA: TGTGCCAGCAGCTTACAGGGGAGTCGGTACTTC. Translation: CASSLQGSRYF.

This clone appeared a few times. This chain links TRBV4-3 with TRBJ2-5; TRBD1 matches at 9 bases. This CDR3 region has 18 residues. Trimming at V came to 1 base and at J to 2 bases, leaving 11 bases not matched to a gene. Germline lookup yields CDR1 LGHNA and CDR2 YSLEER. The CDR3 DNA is TGCGCCAGCAGCCAAGGTTTCGGGACAGGGAGCAGGCAAGAGACCCAGTACTTC. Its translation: CASSQGFGTGSRQETQYF.

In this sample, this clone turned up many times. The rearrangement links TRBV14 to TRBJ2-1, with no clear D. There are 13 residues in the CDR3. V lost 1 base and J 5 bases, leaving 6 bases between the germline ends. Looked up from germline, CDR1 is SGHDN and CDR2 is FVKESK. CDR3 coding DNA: TGTGCCAGCAGCCAAGGACTCGACAATGAGCAGTTCTTC. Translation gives CASSQGLDNEQFF.

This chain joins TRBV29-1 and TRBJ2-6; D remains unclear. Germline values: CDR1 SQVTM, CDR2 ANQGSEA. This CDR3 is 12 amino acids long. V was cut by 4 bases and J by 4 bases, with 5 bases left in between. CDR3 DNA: TGCAGCGTTGCCTCGGGGGCCAACGTCCTGACTTTC. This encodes CSVASGANVLTF.

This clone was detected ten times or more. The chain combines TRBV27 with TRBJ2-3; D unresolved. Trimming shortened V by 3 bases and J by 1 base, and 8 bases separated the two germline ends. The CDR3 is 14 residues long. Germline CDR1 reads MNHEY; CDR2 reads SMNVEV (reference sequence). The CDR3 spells CASSFSSGTDTQYF. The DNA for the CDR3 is TGTGCCAGCAGTTTCTCCTCCGGCACAGATACGCAGTATTTT.

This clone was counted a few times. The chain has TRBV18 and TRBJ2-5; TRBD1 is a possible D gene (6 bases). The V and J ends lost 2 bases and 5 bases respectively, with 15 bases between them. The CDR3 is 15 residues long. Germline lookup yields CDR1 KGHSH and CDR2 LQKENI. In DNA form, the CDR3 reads TGTGCCAGCTCACCAGGGCAGGGGCATGGTGAGACCCAGTACTTC. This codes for CASSPGQGHGETQYF.

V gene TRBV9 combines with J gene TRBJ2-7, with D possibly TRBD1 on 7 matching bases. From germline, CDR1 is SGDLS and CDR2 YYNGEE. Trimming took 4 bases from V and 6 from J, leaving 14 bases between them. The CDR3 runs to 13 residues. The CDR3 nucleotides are TGTGCCAGCAGCCAGGGGGGAACCTTCGAGCAGTACTTC. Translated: CASSQGGTFEQYF.

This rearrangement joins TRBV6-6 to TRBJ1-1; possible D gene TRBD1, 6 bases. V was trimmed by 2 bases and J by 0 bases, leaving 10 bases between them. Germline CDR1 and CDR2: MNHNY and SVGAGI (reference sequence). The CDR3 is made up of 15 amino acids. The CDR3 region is CASSYQQGMNTEAFF. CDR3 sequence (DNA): TGTGCCAGCAGTTACCAACAGGGCATGAACACTGAAGCTTTCTTT.

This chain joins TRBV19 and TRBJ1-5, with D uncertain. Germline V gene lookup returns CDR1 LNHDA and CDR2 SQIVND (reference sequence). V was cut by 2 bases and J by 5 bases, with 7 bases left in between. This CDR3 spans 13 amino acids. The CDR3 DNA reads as TGTGCCAGTAGTATACGGGATTATCAGCCCCAGCATTTT. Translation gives CASSIRDYQPQHF.